The 29 T cell receptor beta chains below all came from one sample that was sequenced in a study of T cells after yellow fever vaccination. From the 5' RACE reads, TCRdb called clonotypes with MiXCR, one entry per CDR3 protein. The data hold about 170,000 distinct CDR3 sequences, with approximately 10% observed a single time. The starting material was CD8+ T cells sorted from PBMCs, obtained 15 days after the yellow fever booster vaccination. These receptors were collected from a man between 18 and 29 years old who received the YFV17D yellow fever vaccine.

The gene calls are TRBV6-6 and TRBJ2-7; 11 bases match TRBD2. J lost 0 bases, V lost 4 bases, and 11 bases had no gene match. Germline V gene data show CDR1 as MNHNY and CDR2 as SVGAGI (reference sequence). The CDR3 has 18 amino acids. The CDR3 bases are TGTGCCAGCAGTTCATCGACTAGCGGGGCCTATAGCTCCTACGAGCAGTACTTC. It codes for CASSSSTSGAYSSYEQYF.

The table lists this clonotype with a few counts. The chain joins TRBV11-2 to TRBJ2-2, with D hard to call. From germline, CDR1 is SGHAT and CDR2 FQNNGV. Trimming took 3 bases from V and 0 from J, leaving 5 bases between them. The CDR3 is 14 amino acids. The CDR3 sequence: CASSFISNTGELFF. The CDR3 DNA reads as TGTGCCAGCAGCTTCATTTCGAACACCGGGGAGCTGTTTTTT.

This clonotype has only a few counts. This chain connects TRBV28 to TRBJ2-3; D is perhaps TRBD1 or TRBD2 (6 bases each). V shed 6 bases and J shed 2 bases, with 18 bases lying between them. Germline V gene data show CDR1 as MDHEN and CDR2 as SYDVKM. The CDR3 is made up of 16 amino acids. Here the CDR3 reads CASSPRGQRLTDTQYF. In nucleotides, the CDR3 is TGTGCCAGCAGCCCCCGGGGGCAGAGACTCACAGATACGCAGTATTTT.

V usage is TRBV7-2 and J usage is TRBJ2-7; 9 bases match TRBD2. The CDR3 covers 14 residues. Germline values: CDR1 SGHTA, CDR2 FQGNSA. V lost 6 bases to trimming and J lost 4 bases; unmatched junction nucleotides: 7. Here the CDR3 reads CASSKDSGGYEQYV. As DNA, the CDR3 is TGTGCCAGCAGTAAAGACAGCGGGGGGTACGAGCAGTACGTC.

This clonotype was detected a few times. This sequence joins TRBV6-4 and TRBJ1-5, with no clear D. V lost 5 bases and J 1 base, leaving 12 bases between the germline ends. The CDR3 length is 15 residues. Per germline, CDR1 MRHNA and CDR2 SNTAGT. The CDR3 here is CASSQYPGSNQPQHF. CDR3 coding DNA: TGTGCCAGCAGTCAGTACCCGGGGAGCAATCAGCCCCAGCATTTT.

This clonotype was seen once. This rearrangement joins TRBV11-2 to TRBJ2-3; possibly TRBD1 for D (5 bases). Germline lookup yields CDR1 SGHAT and CDR2 FQNNGV. V was cut by 1 base and J by 2 bases, with 16 bases left in between. The CDR3 spans 17 residues. CDR3 amino acids: CASSLAQRGSITDTQYF. The CDR3 coding sequence is TGTGCCAGCAGCTTAGCTCAAAGGGGTTCAATCACAGATACGCAGTATTTT.

This clonotype was seen more than once but under ten times. The rearrangement uses TRBV25-1 and TRBJ2-1, with D hard to call. Germline-derived CDR1 and CDR2 are MGHDK and SYGVNS. Trimming pared 2 bases from V and 2 bases from J, leaving 7 bases between. The CDR3 is made up of 14 amino acids. DNA of the CDR3: TGTGCCAGCAGTGAAGACGGTGCCTACAATGAGCAGTTCTTC. Protein product: CASSEDGAYNEQFF.

The sample holds a few counts of this clonotype. For the CDR3, the DNA is TGTGCCAGCAGGCCGTCGGGGGGCCGATTTCCAAATCAGCCCCAGCATTTT. This translates into CASRPSGGRFPNQPQHF. This sequence joins TRBV27 and TRBJ1-5, with a tentative D call TRBD1 (6 bases). V was cut by 6 bases and J by 4 bases, with 22 bases left in between. The CDR3 extends over 17 amino acids. Looked up from germline, CDR1 is MNHEY and CDR2 is SMNVEV (reference sequence).

This clonotype was detected a few times. The V call is TRBV6-2 or TRBV6-3, the J call TRBJ2-2; 14 bases agree with TRBD2. The CDR3 runs to 18 residues. The trim removed 4 bases at V and 2 bases at J, leaving 6 bases unmatched. The germline CDR1 and CDR2 sequences are MNHEY and SVGEGT. CDR3 sequence reads: CASSSLTSGGENTGELFF. The CDR3 nucleotides read TGTGCCAGCAGTTCCTTGACTAGCGGGGGGGAAAACACCGGGGAGCTGTTTTTT.

The V gene is TRBV27, the J gene TRBJ2-7; no clear D gene. Between the trimmed V and J ends, which lost 5 bases and 0 bases, there was a span of 8 bases. The V gene's germline CDR1 is MNHEY and CDR2 SMNVEV (reference sequence). The CDR3 length is 13 residues. The CDR3 nucleotides read TGTGCCAGCAGTCCCGGGTTCTCCTACGAGCAGTACTTC. It translates to CASSPGFSYEQYF.

There are a few counts of this clonotype. The J gene is TRBJ1-6, the V gene TRBV20-1; D gene ambiguous. The CDR3 sequence is 15 residues long. Trimming took off 0 bases at V and 4 bases at J, with 10 bases between the two ends. Germline CDR1 and CDR2: DFQATT and SNEGSKA (reference sequence). CDR3 sequence reads: CSARDSQQYNSPLHF. CDR3 nucleotide sequence: TGCAGTGCTAGAGATTCGCAACAGTATAATTCACCCCTCCACTTT.

This clonotype was observed a handful of times. The chain combines TRBV18 with TRBJ2-7, with a tentative D call TRBD2 (6 bases). V was trimmed by 3 bases and J by 7 bases, leaving 16 bases between them. The CDR3 length is 14 residues. Germline lookup yields CDR1 KGHSH and CDR2 LQKENI. Here the CDR3 DNA reads TGTGCCAGCTCACCCCCAGCGGGCCCGGCAGAGCAGTACTTC. Translating it yields CASSPPAGPAEQYF.

This chain uses TRBV7-9 with TRBJ2-1, with 7 bases that match TRBD2. After removal of 2 bases from V and 4 bases from J, the junction contained 20 bases not matched to a gene. The CDR3 is 20 residues long. CDR1 is SEHNR and CDR2 is FQNEAQ in the germline V gene (reference sequence). CDR3 bases: TGTGCCAGCAGCTTACTTTATCATGAGAGAGGCGGGGGAACTTACAATGAGCAGTTCTTC. It translates to CASSLLYHERGGGTYNEQFF.

This clonotype was picked up a small number of times. This chain uses TRBV7-6 with TRBJ2-5; D possibly corresponds to TRBD1 (6 bases). The V and J ends lost 5 bases and 3 bases respectively, with 16 bases between them. The CDR3 contains 15 residues. Germline CDR1 is SGHVS and CDR2 is FNYEAQ. The chain's CDR3 is CASSPYRDIEETQYF. In nucleotides, the CDR3 is TGTGCCAGCAGCCCTTACCGGGACATAGAAGAGACCCAGTACTTC.

The rearrangement links TRBV20-1 to TRBJ2-3, with D possibly TRBD2 on 5 matching bases. The germline V and J ends were trimmed by 2 bases and 2 bases, with 8 bases remaining between them. Germline CDR1 reads DFQATT; CDR2 reads SNEGSKA (reference sequence). The CDR3 covers 13 residues. The CDR3 DNA follows: TGCAGTGCTAGAAGTCTAGCCACAGATACGCAGTATTTT. Residues: CSARSLATDTQYF.

This clonotype was seen more than once but under ten times. The V call is TRBV10-2, the J call TRBJ1-4, with D unclear. Deletions cut 3 bases from V and 7 bases from J, with 15 bases between. Germline loops: CDR1 WSHSY, CDR2 SAAADI. The CDR3 totals 15 residues. CDR3 nucleotides: TGCGCCAGCAGTGAAAGAGCGGTAAACCCTGAAAAACTGTTTTTT. This encodes CASSERAVNPEKLFF.

This clonotype has a handful of counts. The chain combines TRBV28 with TRBJ2-5, with 8 positions matching TRBD2. CDR1 and CDR2 (germline): MDHEN, SYDVKM. The CDR3 is made up of 18 amino acids. The trim removed 4 bases at V and 0 bases at J, leaving 13 bases unmatched. CDR3 region: CASSWGAGALLHQETQYF. CDR3 sequence (DNA): TGTGCCAGCAGTTGGGGAGCGGGGGCCCTCCTACACCAAGAGACCCAGTACTTC. Full variable domain (outside the CDR3, taken from reference TRBV28 and TRBJ2-5): DVKVTQSSRYLVKRTGEKVFLECVQDMDHENMFWYRQDPGLGLRLIYFSYDVKMKEKGDIPEGYSVSREKKERFSLILESASTNQTSMYLCASSWGAGALLHQETQYFGPGTRLLVL.

The chain joins TRBV7-9 to TRBJ1-1, with 7 nucleotides matching TRBD1. The CDR3 length is 15 residues. Germline V CDR1 and CDR2: SEHNR, FQNEAQ (reference sequence). V lost 2 bases and J lost 1; bases outside the gene matches: 4. The CDR3 sequence: CASSLKGTENTEAFF. The CDR3 DNA follows: TGTGCCAGCAGCTTAAAAGGGACAGAGAACACTGAAGCTTTCTTT.

This clonotype was detected a few times. This chain joins TRBV4-1 and TRBJ1-2; D unresolved. Trimming removed 2 bases from V and 0 bases from J, with 7 bases in between. The CDR3 is 14 amino acids. Germline V gene sequence: CDR1 MGHRA, CDR2 YSYEKL. The CDR3 DNA sequence: TGCGCCAGCAGCCAACCGTCACCTAACTATGGCTACACCTTC. Translating it yields CASSQPSPNYGYTF.

The gene calls are TRBV2 and TRBJ2-7; unclear D gene. This CDR3 is 11 amino acids long. V dropped 6 bases and J dropped 1 base, with 4 bases sitting between them. Germline loops: CDR1 SNHLY, CDR2 FYNNEI. Written as DNA, the CDR3 is TGTGCCAGCAGGCAGTCCTACGAGCAGTACGTC. This sequence encodes CASRQSYEQYV.

This clonotype was observed at least ten times. This chain links TRBV4-1 with TRBJ1-5, with a possible D match to TRBD1 (6 bases). This CDR3 comprises 15 residues. V lost 0 bases, J lost 6 bases, and 12 bases lay in between. The germline V gene has CDR1 MGHRA and CDR2 YSYEKL. CDR3 amino acids: CASSQDSGGSQPQHF. The CDR3, as DNA: TGCGCCAGCAGCCAAGATTCCGGGGGCAGTCAGCCCCAGCATTTT.

The chain is built from TRBV7-6 and TRBJ2-3; 11 positions agree with TRBD1. The CDR3 is 14 residues long. Germline CDR1 reads SGHVS; CDR2 reads FNYEAQ. The trim removed 5 bases at V and 13 bases at J, leaving 11 bases unmatched. CDR3: CASSPGQGAPSEYF. The CDR3 coding sequence is TGTGCCAGCAGCCCTGGACAGGGGGCTCCTTCGGAGTATTTT.

This clonotype was counted a few times. V is TRBV7-9 and J is TRBJ2-7, with TRBD1 matching 8 bases. CDR1 and CDR2 from the germline V gene are SEHNR and FQNEAQ (reference sequence). This CDR3 contains 15 residues. Trimming took 4 bases from V and 3 from J; bases not matched to a gene: 8. In DNA form, the CDR3 reads TGTGCCAGCAGCTCAGGGTTGGACAGGGACTACGAGCAGTACGTC. Translation: CASSSGLDRDYEQYV.

The chain recombines TRBV5-5 with TRBJ2-7, with 9 bases aligning to TRBD1. Germline loops: CDR1 SGHKS, CDR2 YYEKEE (reference sequence). This CDR3 is 14 amino acids long. J was trimmed by 5 bases and V by 1 base; bases with no gene match: 4. CDR3 loop: CASSLTGGVDEQYV. The DNA for the CDR3 is TGTGCCAGCAGCTTGACAGGGGGCGTGGACGAGCAGTACGTC.

The chain combines TRBV27 with TRBJ1-2; 9 nucleotides line up with TRBD1. V trimming: 5 bases; J trimming: 3 bases; junction bases outside the gene matches: 7. CDR3 length: 15 amino acids. Looked up from germline, CDR1 is MNHEY and CDR2 is SMNVEV (reference sequence). This chain's CDR3 is CASSHRDRVDYGYTF. The CDR3 DNA is TGTGCCAGCAGTCACCGGGACAGGGTAGACTATGGCTACACCTTC.

This chain links TRBV6-5 with TRBJ2-6; D is ambiguous. CDR1 is MNHEY and CDR2 is SVGAGI in the germline V gene. The germline V and J ends were trimmed by 8 bases and 0 bases, with 14 bases remaining between them. This CDR3 has 16 residues. The CDR3 loop reads CASGAYQTSGANVLTF. Written as DNA, the CDR3 is TGTGCCAGCGGCGCGTACCAAACCTCTGGGGCCAACGTCCTGACTTTC.

This chain connects TRBV15 to TRBJ2-7, with D possibly matching TRBD1 (7 bases). The CDR3 extends over 12 amino acids. The germline V gene encodes CDR1 LNHNV and CDR2 YYDKDF (reference sequence). Trimming took 9 bases from V and 6 from J, leaving 15 bases between them. CDR3 DNA: TGTGCCACACCGACAGGGACTTCCGAGCAGTACGTC. This encodes CATPTGTSEQYV.

This clonotype was counted at least ten times. V usage is TRBV9 and J usage is TRBJ2-3; 9 bases align to TRBD2. In germline, CDR1 is SGDLS, CDR2 YYNGEE. This CDR3 is 16 amino acids long. V dropped 3 bases and J dropped 3; count of bases not matched to a gene: 8. DNA for the CDR3: TGTGCCAGCAGCGCCGAGAGCGGGGGGAGGACAGATACGCAGTATTTT. This codes for CASSAESGGRTDTQYF.

This clonotype was counted a few times. The chain carries TRBV4-1 and TRBJ2-3; tentatively, D is TRBD2 (6 bases). CDR3 length equals 14 residues. CDR1 and CDR2 (germline): MGHRA, YSYEKL. Trimming cost V 5 bases and J 5 bases, with 14 bases left between them. The CDR3 loop is CASSSAGGRDTQYF. The CDR3 bases are TGCGCCAGCAGCTCCGCTGGGGGGAGAGATACGCAGTATTTT.